This T cell receptor (beta chain) came from a study of a mutant IDH1 vaccine in newly diagnosed glioma (dated by TCRdb to 2020 to 2022). Looking at the study overall: Vaccination started 4-6 weeks after radiotherapy alone, or was given together with temozolomide cycles in the groups whose treatment included chemotherapy. Of the approximately 35 treated patients, approximately 62% were male and roughly 38% were female, and a mean age of approximately 40 years was recorded. Before enrollment, patients had received standard therapy of radiotherapy alone, temozolomide alone, or radiochemotherapy with temozolomide; most received the combination. Visit V12 was the week-35 safety follow-up and visit V13 was the week-47 end of study. Peripheral blood was collected at six visits: V03 (baseline), V05, V07, V10, V12 and V13. Longitudinal TCRB deep sequencing was done for 25 treated patients, wherever samples were available for exploratory analyses. Summary of the overall study and its limitations: Availability determined which PBMC samples were chosen for TCRB deep sequencing. Pseudoprogression seemed to be unrelated to changes in the top peripheral T cell clonotypes found by TCRB sequencing. It was noted by the authors that analyses of patient blood samples could not be reproduced owing to sample limitations. Immune responses induced by the vaccine were seen in approximately 92% of patients across multiple MHC alleles.

Reading the label with the study, this specimen's time point is: week 35, safety follow-up. Each vaccine dose, consisting of 300 ug of a 20-mer mutant IDH1 peptide in Montanide, was administered subcutaneously with topical imiquimod. Patients were given eight vaccinations, in weeks 1, 3, 5, 7, 11, 15, 19 and 23, which matched visits V03 through V10. Donors had newly diagnosed WHO grade 3 or 4 IDH1-mutant astrocytomas with loss of nuclear ATRX. The samples were drawn from NOA16, a multicentre, single-arm, open-label phase I trial in Germany that tested a mutant IDH1 peptide vaccine in humans for the first time. Genomic DNA for TCRB sequencing was extracted from EDTA blood using the DNeasy Blood and Tissue Kit. With respect to this clone: This clone's antigen is unknown. Base qualities are not at hand, and no much larger clone is one base apart.

The library was produced with the immunoSEQ multiplex PCR assay. Following the manufacturer's protocol, the hsTCRB Kit was used to amplify rearranged TCR beta chain sequences. Sequencing of TCRB libraries was carried out on an Illumina MiSeq. In the paper's pipeline: Demultiplexing, trimming and gene mapping were performed with the kit vendor's proprietary platform. Held by TCRdb, this immuneACCESS table contains in-frame sequences only and omits some clones. Under half of the omission traces to an unresolved V gene where checked; the cause of the rest is unknown. The V and J calls and clone size come from that table; D and trimming were worked out from the DNA. Here the sample has 60,000 or so clones; 80% to 85% occur a single time. Jointly, the top ten make up about 4.1% of the sample. CDR1 and CDR2 are read off the germline V gene as SGHRS and YFSETQ. Trimming at the junction amounts to 0 bases on V and 2 bases on J, and the germline ends lie 15 bases apart. The CDR3 runs 17 residues from the cysteine to the phenylalanine. CDR3 DNA is the only sequence kept; it has 51 bases, read in frame from the first base.

The sequence was obtained from a man aged 25-45 years with glioma. The source material was PBMCs, sampled from a glioma patient whose treatment included an IDH1 peptide vaccine. The V gene is TRBV5-1 and the J gene is TRBJ1-3; the D gene is perhaps TRBD1, on 6 matching bases. The encoded CDR3 is CASSLGGTRIAGNTIYF. The sequenced DNA: TGCGCCAGCAGCTTGGGAGGGACACGCATTGCTGGAAACACCATATATTTT. Beyond the CDR3, the reference TRBV5-1 and TRBJ1-3 genes provide the residues; the full variable domain reads: KAGVTQTPRYLIKTRGQQVTLSCSPISGHRSVSWYQQTPGQGLQFLFEYFSETQRNKGNFPGRFSGRQFSNSRSEMNVSTLELGDSALYLCASSLGGTRIAGNTIYFGEGSWLTVV.